This passage covers 16 T cell receptor beta chains from one sample sequenced in a study of OX40 agonist ivuxolimab in advanced cancers. The data were produced by immunoSEQ multiplex PCR, yet TCRdb's version contains in-frame clones alone and is incomplete. The sample contains fewer than 65,000 clones, around 89% of which appear only once. The starting material was CD4+ or CD8+ T cells sorted from blood, obtained in a trial of the OX40 agonist ivuxolimab. Every receptor here comes from an adult with an advanced solid tumor such as melanoma, head and neck, liver or kidney cancer.

The chain couples TRBV5-4 to TRBJ2-3, with D perhaps being TRBD1 or TRBD2 (6 bases each). Deletions cut 7 bases from V and 0 bases from J, with 12 bases between. In germline, CDR1 is SGHNT, CDR2 YYREEE (reference sequence). The CDR3 loop spans 14 amino acids. DNA for the CDR3: TGTGCCAGCGGGGGCGGGGTTAGCACAGATACGCAGTATTTT. Translation: CASGGGVSTDTQYF.

This rearrangement joins TRBV4-2 to TRBJ2-1, with 8 bases identical to TRBD2. The germline V gene encodes CDR1 LGHNA and CDR2 YNFKEQ. The CDR3 has 17 amino acids. V was pared by 2 bases and J by 5 bases, with 11 bases of the junction left unmatched. The CDR3 reads CASSQSRTSGQNNEQFF. As DNA, the CDR3 is TGTGCCAGCAGCCAAAGCCGAACTAGCGGACAAAACAATGAGCAGTTCTTC.

The V and J genes are TRBV28 and TRBJ2-2; 7 bases line up with TRBD1. The CDR3 length is 20 residues. CDR1 and CDR2 from the germline V gene are MDHEN and SYDVKM. The junction had 15 bases not matched to a gene; V was cut back by 1 base and J by 1 base. CDR3 region: CASSLYPGQLSNMNTGELFF. CDR3 sequence (DNA): TGTGCCAGCAGTTTATATCCGGGACAGTTATCGAACATGAACACCGGGGAGCTGTTTTTT. Full variable domain (missing parts from reference TRBV28 and TRBJ2-2): DVKVTQSSRYLVKRTGEKVFLECVQDMDHENMFWYRQDPGLGLRLIYFSYDVKMKEKGDIPEGYSVSREKKERFSLILESASTNQTSMYLCASSLYPGQLSNMNTGELFFGEGSRLTVL.

This chain links TRBV6-5 with TRBJ2-7; weak D call: TRBD1 (6 bases). The ends were cut back, 0 bases at V and 3 bases at J, with 12 bases in the middle. CDR1 is MNHEY, CDR2 SVGAGI, per germline. This CDR3 region has 15 residues. In DNA form, the CDR3 reads TGTGCCAGCAGTTACTCCTACAGGGAAGTCTACGAGCAGTACTTC. Protein product: CASSYSYREVYEQYF.

The chain joins TRBV14 to TRBJ2-1; 10 bases align to TRBD1. V was clipped by 4 bases and J by 8 bases; unmatched bases: 5. The length of the CDR3 is 14 residues. CDR1 and CDR2 from the germline V gene are SGHDN and FVKESK. The CDR3 nucleotides read TGTGCCAGCAGCCCCTGGGACAGGGGATATGAGCAGTTCTTC. Translating gives CASSPWDRGYEQFF.

Notes on this clone: Lacking the conserved final phenylalanine or tryptophan, this CDR3 likely reflects a read error. CDR3 protein: CATSSISPGQGRNEQYI. CDR3 DNA: TGTGCCACCAGCAGTATCTCCCCCGGACAGGGAAGGAACGAGCAGTACATC. The chain is built from TRBV15 and TRBJ2-7; 8 nucleotides align to TRBD1. CDR1 and CDR2 from the germline V gene are LNHNV and YYDKDF (reference sequence). Unmatched junction bases numbered 15, after V lost 3 bases and J lost 5 bases. CDR3 length equals 17 residues.

This clone was counted a single time. The chain carries TRBV14 and TRBJ2-2; D is unresolved. Germline V gene lookup returns CDR1 SGHDN and CDR2 FVKESK. The CDR3 runs to 13 residues. V was shortened by 4 bases and J by 7 bases, with 10 bases between the two germline ends. In DNA, the CDR3 is TGTGCCAGCAGCCTAACTTTGAGCGGGGAGCTGTTTTTT. This gives the protein CASSLTLSGELFF.

This chain joins TRBV7-2 and TRBJ2-4; D ambiguous. The V and J ends lost 3 bases and 8 bases respectively, with 14 bases between them. This CDR3 has 14 amino acids. Germline CDR1 SGHTA, CDR2 FQGNSA. CDR3 amino acids: CASSFYGSPYIQYF. The CDR3 nucleotides are TGTGCCAGCAGCTTTTACGGTTCCCCGTACATTCAGTACTTC.

V usage is TRBV6-5 and J usage is TRBJ1-4; perhaps TRBD1 as D (5 bases). The V end was cut by 5 bases, the J end by 8 bases, with 18 bases between. CDR1 and CDR2 (germline): MNHEY, SVGAGI. This CDR3 comprises 15 residues. CDR3: CASSGAPGNSEKLFF. In nucleotides, the CDR3 is TGTGCCAGCAGTGGGGCCCCAGGGAACTCAGAAAAACTGTTTTTT.

The chain couples TRBV7-2 to TRBJ2-7; D is perhaps TRBD2 (6 bases). The CDR3 is 13 residues long. Germline values: CDR1 SGHTA, CDR2 FQGNSA. The germline V and J ends were trimmed by 8 bases and 7 bases, with 18 bases remaining between them. Written as DNA, the CDR3 is TGTGCCAGCGGAACCGGGGGATTCGGGGAGCAGTACTTC. Protein sequence: CASGTGGFGEQYF.

The chain uses TRBV28 and TRBJ1-2, with D possibly matching TRBD1 (6 bases). CDR1 MDHEN and CDR2 SYDVKM come from the germline V gene. The length of the CDR3 is 13 residues. Trimming stripped 7 bases from V and 8 bases from J, with 17 bases between. CDR3 protein: CASKGPGGLGYTF. In DNA, the CDR3 is TGTGCCAGCAAGGGCCCCGGGGGGCTGGGCTACACCTTC.

This sequence joins TRBV7-8 and TRBJ2-7; D call uncertain. Germline lookup yields CDR1 SGHVS and CDR2 FQNEAQ. The V and J ends lost 1 base and 6 bases respectively, with 10 bases between them. The CDR3 sequence is 13 residues long. Here the CDR3 DNA reads TGTGCCAGCAGCTTAGTCCCTAGTGGCGAGCAGTACTTC. Protein product: CASSLVPSGEQYF.

The J gene is TRBJ1-2, the V gene TRBV28; 7 nucleotides line up with TRBD1. Germline CDR1 MDHEN, CDR2 SYDVKM. The CDR3 is made up of 13 amino acids. V lost 5 bases, J lost 5 bases, and 5 bases stayed unmatched. The DNA of the CDR3 is TGTGCCAGCAGTCTCCAGACAGGGTATGGCTACACCTTC. Its translation: CASSLQTGYGYTF.

The rearrangement links TRBV6-1 to TRBJ2-4, with 7 positions matching TRBD1. The V and J ends lost 6 bases and 7 bases, in that order; junction bases with no gene match: 6. This CDR3 has 13 amino acids. In germline, CDR1 is MNHNS, CDR2 SASEGT. The CDR3 DNA follows: TGTGCCAGCAGCCCCGGGACAGCCAACATTCAGTACTTC. Translation: CASSPGTANIQYF.

The rearrangement links TRBV18 to TRBJ1-5; D possibly corresponds to TRBD1 (5 bases). V lost 2 bases to trimming and J lost 2 bases, with 10 bases between them. The CDR3 totals 15 residues. Germline V lookup: CDR1 KGHSH, CDR2 LQKENI. CDR3 in DNA: TGTGCCAGCTCACCAGGCAGGGAAGGCAATCAGCCCCAGCATTTT. Encoded protein: CASSPGREGNQPQHF.

The rearrangement links TRBV28 to TRBJ1-3; 7 nucleotides align to TRBD1. V shed 2 bases and J 4 bases; nucleotides not matched to a gene: 14. The germline gives CDR1 MDHEN, CDR2 SYDVKM. The CDR3 sequence is 18 residues long. The DNA of the CDR3 is TGTGCCAGCAGTTTACCAACGACAGGGCGTCTTTCAGGAAACACCATATATTTT. It codes for CASSLPTTGRLSGNTIYF.